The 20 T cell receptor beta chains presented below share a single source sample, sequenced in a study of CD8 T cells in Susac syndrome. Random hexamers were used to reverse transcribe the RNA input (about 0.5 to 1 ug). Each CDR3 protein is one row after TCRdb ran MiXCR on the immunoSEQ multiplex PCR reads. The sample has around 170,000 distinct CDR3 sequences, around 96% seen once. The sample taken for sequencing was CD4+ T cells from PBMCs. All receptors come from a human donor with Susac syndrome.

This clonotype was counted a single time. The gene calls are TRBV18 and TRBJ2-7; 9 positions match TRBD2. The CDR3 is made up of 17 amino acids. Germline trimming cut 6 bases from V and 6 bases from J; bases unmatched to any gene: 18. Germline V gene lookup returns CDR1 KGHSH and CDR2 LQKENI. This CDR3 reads CASSQYVRAGGGGEQYF. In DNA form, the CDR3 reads TGTGCCAGCTCCCAGTACGTTCGAGCGGGAGGCGGGGGCGAGCAGTACTTC.

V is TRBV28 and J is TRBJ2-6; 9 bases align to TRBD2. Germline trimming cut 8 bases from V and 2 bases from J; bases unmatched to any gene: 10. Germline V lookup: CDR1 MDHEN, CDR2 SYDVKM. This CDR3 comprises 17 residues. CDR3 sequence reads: CASVMREGRAGANVLTF. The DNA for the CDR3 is TGTGCCAGCGTTATGCGGGAGGGCAGGGCTGGGGCCAACGTCCTGACTTTC. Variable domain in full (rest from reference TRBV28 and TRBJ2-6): DVKVTQSSRYLVKRTGEKVFLECVQDMDHENMFWYRQDPGLGLRLIYFSYDVKMKEKGDIPEGYSVSREKKERFSLILESASTNQTSMYLCASVMREGRAGANVLTFGAGSRLTVL.

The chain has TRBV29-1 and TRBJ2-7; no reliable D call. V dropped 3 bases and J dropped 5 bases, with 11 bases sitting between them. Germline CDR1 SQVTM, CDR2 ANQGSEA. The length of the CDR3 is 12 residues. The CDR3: CSVDPEGDEQYF. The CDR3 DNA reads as TGCAGCGTTGACCCGGAAGGCGACGAGCAGTACTTC.

Written as DNA, the CDR3 is TGTGCCAGCAGCCAAGGGGCCAGTGGTTACTCTGGAAACACCATATATTTT. It specifies CASSQGASGYSGNTIYF. The chain employs TRBV14 and TRBJ1-3; no clear D gene. V lost 1 base and J lost 0, with 13 bases in between. This CDR3 comprises 17 residues. Germline values: CDR1 SGHDN, CDR2 FVKESK. The full variable domain, with the rest looked up from reference TRBV14 and TRBJ1-3, is EAGVTQFPSHSVIEKGQTVTLRCDPISGHDNLYWYRRVMGKEIKFLLHFVKESKQDESGMPNNRFLAERTGGTYSTLKVQPAELEDSGVYFCASSQGASGYSGNTIYFGEGSWLTVV.

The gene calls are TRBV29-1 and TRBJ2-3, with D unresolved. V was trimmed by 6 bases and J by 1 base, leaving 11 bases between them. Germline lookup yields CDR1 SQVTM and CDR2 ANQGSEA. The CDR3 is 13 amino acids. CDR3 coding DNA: TGCAGCGTGACACTGACGGGCACAGATACGCAGTATTTT. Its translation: CSVTLTGTDTQYF.

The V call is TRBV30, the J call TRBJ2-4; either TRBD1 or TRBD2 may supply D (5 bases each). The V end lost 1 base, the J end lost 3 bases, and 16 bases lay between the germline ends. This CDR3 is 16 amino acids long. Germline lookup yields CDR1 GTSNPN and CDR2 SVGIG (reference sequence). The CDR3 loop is CAWSAFRAGGKNIQYF. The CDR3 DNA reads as TGTGCCTGGAGTGCTTTCAGGGCTGGGGGCAAAAACATTCAGTACTTC.

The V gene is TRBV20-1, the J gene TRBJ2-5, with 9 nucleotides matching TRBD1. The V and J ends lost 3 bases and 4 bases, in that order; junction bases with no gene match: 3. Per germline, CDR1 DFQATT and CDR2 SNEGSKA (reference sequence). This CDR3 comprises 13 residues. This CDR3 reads CSARGQGLETQYF. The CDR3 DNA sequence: TGCAGTGCTAGGGGACAGGGTTTAGAGACCCAGTACTTC.

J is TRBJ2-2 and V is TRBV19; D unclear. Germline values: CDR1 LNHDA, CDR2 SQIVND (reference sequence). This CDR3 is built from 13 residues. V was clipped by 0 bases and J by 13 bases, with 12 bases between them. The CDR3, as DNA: TGTGCCAGTAGTATAGATGGGGTCGCAGCGCTGTTTTTT. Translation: CASSIDGVAALFF.

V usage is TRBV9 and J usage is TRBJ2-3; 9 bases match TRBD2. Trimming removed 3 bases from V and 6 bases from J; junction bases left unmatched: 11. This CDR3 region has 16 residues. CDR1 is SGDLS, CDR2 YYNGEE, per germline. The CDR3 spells CASSADLAGGPDTQYF. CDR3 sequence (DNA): TGTGCCAGCAGCGCCGACCTGGCGGGGGGGCCGGATACGCAGTATTTT.

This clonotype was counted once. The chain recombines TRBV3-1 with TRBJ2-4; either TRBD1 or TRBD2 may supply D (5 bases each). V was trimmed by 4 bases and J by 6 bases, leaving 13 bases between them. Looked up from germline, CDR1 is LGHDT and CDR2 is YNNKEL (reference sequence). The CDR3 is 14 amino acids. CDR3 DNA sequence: TGTGCCAGCAGCCTCGGGACCACGAGAAACATTCAGTACTTC. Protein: CASSLGTTRNIQYF.

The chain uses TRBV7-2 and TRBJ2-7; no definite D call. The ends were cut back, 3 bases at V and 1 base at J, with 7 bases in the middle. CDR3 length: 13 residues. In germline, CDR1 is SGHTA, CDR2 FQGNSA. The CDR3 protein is CASSFTTSYEQYV. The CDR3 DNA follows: TGTGCCAGCAGCTTCACTACTTCCTACGAGCAGTACGTC.

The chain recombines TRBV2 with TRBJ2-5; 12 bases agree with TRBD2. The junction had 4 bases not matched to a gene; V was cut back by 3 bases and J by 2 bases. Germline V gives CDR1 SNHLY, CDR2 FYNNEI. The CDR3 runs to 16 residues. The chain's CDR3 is CASSEWTSGEQETQYF. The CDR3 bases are TGTGCCAGCAGTGAGTGGACTAGCGGGGAACAAGAGACCCAGTACTTC.

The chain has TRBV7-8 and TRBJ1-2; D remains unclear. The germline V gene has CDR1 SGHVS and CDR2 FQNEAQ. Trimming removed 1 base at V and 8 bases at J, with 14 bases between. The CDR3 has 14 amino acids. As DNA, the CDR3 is TGTGCCAGCAGCTTAGGTCGAGTGTATGGCGGCTACACCTTC. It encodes CASSLGRVYGGYTF.

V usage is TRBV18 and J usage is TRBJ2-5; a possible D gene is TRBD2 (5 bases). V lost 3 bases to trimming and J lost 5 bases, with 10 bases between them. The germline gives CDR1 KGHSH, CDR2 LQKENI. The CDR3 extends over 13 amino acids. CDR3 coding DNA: TGTGCCAGCTCACCGGAGGAAGGGGAGACCCAGTACTTC. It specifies CASSPEEGETQYF.

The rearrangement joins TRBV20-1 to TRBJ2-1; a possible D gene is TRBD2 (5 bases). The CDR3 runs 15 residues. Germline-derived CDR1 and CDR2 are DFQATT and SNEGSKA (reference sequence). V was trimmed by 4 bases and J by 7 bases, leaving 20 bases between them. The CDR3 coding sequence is TGCAGTGCTACATTACTGGCGGGCTATGGTAATGAGCAGTTCTTC. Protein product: CSATLLAGYGNEQFF.

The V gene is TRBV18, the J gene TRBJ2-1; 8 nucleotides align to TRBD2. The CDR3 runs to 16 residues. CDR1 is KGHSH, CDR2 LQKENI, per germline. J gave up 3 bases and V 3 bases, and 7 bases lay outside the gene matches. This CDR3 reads CASSPSGTFNYNEQFF. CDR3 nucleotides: TGTGCCAGCTCACCTAGCGGGACGTTTAACTACAATGAGCAGTTCTTC. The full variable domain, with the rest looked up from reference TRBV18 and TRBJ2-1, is NAGVMQNPRHLVRRRGQEARLRCSPMKGHSHVYWYRQLPEEGLKFMVYLQKENIIDESGMPKERFSAEFPKEGPSILRIQQVVRGDSAAYFCASSPSGTFNYNEQFFGPGTRLTVL.

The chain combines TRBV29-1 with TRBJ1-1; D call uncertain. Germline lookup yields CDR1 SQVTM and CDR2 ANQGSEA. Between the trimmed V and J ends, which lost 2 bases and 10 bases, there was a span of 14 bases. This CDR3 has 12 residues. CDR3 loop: CSVERSEVGAFF. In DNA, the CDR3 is TGCAGCGTTGAAAGATCGGAGGTTGGAGCTTTCTTT.

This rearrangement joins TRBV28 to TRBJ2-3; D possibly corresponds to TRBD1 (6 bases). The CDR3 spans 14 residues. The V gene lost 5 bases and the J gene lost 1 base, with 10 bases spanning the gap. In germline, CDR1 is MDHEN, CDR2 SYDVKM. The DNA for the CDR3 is TGTGCCAGCAGTACCTGGACAGGCACAGATACGCAGTATTTT. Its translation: CASSTWTGTDTQYF. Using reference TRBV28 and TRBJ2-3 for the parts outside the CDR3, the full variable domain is DVKVTQSSRYLVKRTGEKVFLECVQDMDHENMFWYRQDPGLGLRLIYFSYDVKMKEKGDIPEGYSVSREKKERFSLILESASTNQTSMYLCASSTWTGTDTQYFGPGTRLTVL.

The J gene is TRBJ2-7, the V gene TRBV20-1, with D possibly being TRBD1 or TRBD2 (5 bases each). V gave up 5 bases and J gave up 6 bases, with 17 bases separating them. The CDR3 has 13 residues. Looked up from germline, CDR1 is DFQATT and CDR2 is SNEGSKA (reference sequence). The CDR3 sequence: CSAAPSWGSEQYF. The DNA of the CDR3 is TGCAGTGCTGCCCCCAGCTGGGGGAGCGAGCAGTACTTC.

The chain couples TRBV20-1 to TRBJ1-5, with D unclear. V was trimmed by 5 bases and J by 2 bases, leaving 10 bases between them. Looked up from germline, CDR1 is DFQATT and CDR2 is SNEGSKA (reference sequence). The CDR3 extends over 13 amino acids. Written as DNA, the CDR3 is TGCAGTGCTCCTCTACGGGGCAATCAGCCCCAGCATTTT. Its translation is CSAPLRGNQPQHF.